Listed here are 32 T cell receptor beta chains from one sample, sequenced in a study of blood T cells in healthy people across ages. Then a second PCR, running roughly 6 to 11 cycles, was carried out with a sample-barcoded 5' primer and a J-beta primer mix. TCRdb re-analysed the 5' RACE reads in MiXCR, keeping a single row per CDR3 protein. The data show around 1,000,000 distinct CDR3 sequences, with roughly 24% seen just once and approximately 0.75% held by the top ten. These same records also appear under a second study, on T cells of mothers and their children.

Sequencing was carried out using blood. The receptor source for this set is a girl aged 2 to 10 in good health.

This clonotype was detected only once. The chain couples TRBV7-6 to TRBJ2-2, with D maybe TRBD1 (5 bases). Trimming took 5 bases from V and 1 from J, leaving 17 bases between them. The CDR3 covers 17 residues. CDR1 and CDR2 from the germline V gene are SGHVS and FNYEAQ. The CDR3 is CASSASSRAQNTGELFF. For the CDR3, the DNA is TGTGCCAGCAGCGCATCCTCCAGGGCCCAGAACACCGGGGAGCTGTTTTTT.

This chain links TRBV6-5 with TRBJ2-7; 7 bases fit TRBD2. The J call could be wrong; TRBJ2-5 is a better fit for the DNA end. The germline gives CDR1 MNHEY, CDR2 SVGAGI. The CDR3 sequence is 15 residues long. The CDR3 loop reads CASSYVGGPAETQYF. Written as DNA, the CDR3 is TGTGCCAGCAGTTACGTGGGAGGGCCCGCGGAGACCCAGTACTTC.

V usage is TRBV12-3 or TRBV12-4 and J usage is TRBJ1-2; D gene unclear. The CDR3 length is 13 residues. V was cut by 5 bases and J by 2 bases, with 9 bases left in between. CDR3 nucleotide sequence: TGTGCCAGCAGTACGACGGTGAACTATGGCTACACCTTC. Its protein product is CASSTTVNYGYTF.

The chain uses TRBV4-3 and TRBJ2-1; unclear D gene. The CDR3 loop spans 17 amino acids. V lost 0 bases and J 6 bases, leaving 18 bases between the germline ends. Germline V gives CDR1 LGHNA, CDR2 YSLEER. The CDR3 region has the DNA TGCGCCAGCAGCCAAGATTCGGGCTCCATGATCGGCAATGAGCAGTTCTTC. This encodes CASSQDSGSMIGNEQFF.

The V call is TRBV7-9, the J call TRBJ2-1; D unresolved. V dropped 1 base and J dropped 4 bases, with 11 bases sitting between them. Germline loops: CDR1 SEHNR, CDR2 FQNEAQ (reference sequence). CDR3 length: 15 residues. Here the CDR3 reads CASSLGTPPYNEQFF. For the CDR3, the DNA is TGTGCCAGCAGCTTAGGGACGCCTCCGTACAATGAGCAGTTCTTC.

V usage is TRBV29-1 and J usage is TRBJ2-5, with unresolved D. The DNA end is more similar to TRBJ2-7, so the J call may be wrong. The germline V gene has CDR1 SQVTM and CDR2 ANQGSEA. The CDR3 is 11 residues long. CDR3 coding DNA: TGCAGCATTACGGCCGACTACGAGCAGTACTTC. Its translation is CSITADYEQYF.

The V and J genes are TRBV6-5 and TRBJ2-5; no firm D call. The V gene's germline CDR1 is MNHEY and CDR2 SVGAGI. V was shortened by 0 bases and J by 4 bases, with 9 bases between the two germline ends. This CDR3 is 14 amino acids long. The CDR3 DNA reads TGTGCCAGCAGTTACTCGACCCGGAGAGAGACCCAGTACTTC. Protein sequence: CASSYSTRRETQYF.

This chain links TRBV13 with TRBJ2-7; 7 bases match TRBD1. The CDR3 runs to 15 residues. Germline CDR1 is PRHDT and CDR2 is FYEKMQ (reference sequence). The trim removed 4 bases at V and 3 bases at J, leaving 9 bases unmatched. DNA of the CDR3: TGTGCCAGCAGCTCCCGACGGACAGGAAACTACGAGCAGTACTTC. Its protein is CASSSRRTGNYEQYF.

The chain has TRBV20-1 and TRBJ2-1, with 11 bases matching TRBD2. CDR1 and CDR2 from the germline V gene are DFQATT and SNEGSKA (reference sequence). CDR3 length: 15 residues. V lost 0 bases to trimming and J lost 5 bases; unmatched junction nucleotides: 3. The CDR3: CSARDLTSGNNEQFF. The DNA of the CDR3 is TGCAGTGCTAGAGATTTGACTAGCGGGAACAATGAGCAGTTCTTC.

This clonotype was detected a few times. J is TRBJ2-5 and V is TRBV12-5; weak D call: TRBD1 (6 bases). The end of the DNA is better explained by TRBJ2-7, so the J call may be wrong. Germline CDR1 LGHNT, CDR2 FRNRAP. The length of the CDR3 is 14 residues. CDR3 bases: TGTGCTAGTGGTTTGAAACAGGGCGGGTACGAGCAGTACTTC. Translating gives CASGLKQGGYEQYF.

The chain is built from TRBV12-5 and TRBJ1-6; tentative D call: TRBD1 (5 bases). The CDR3 sequence is 12 residues long. CDR1 and CDR2 (germline): LGHNT, FRNRAP. The CDR3 coding sequence is TGTGCCACCGGACACATTAATTCACCCCTCCACTTT. Translated: CATGHINSPLHF.

J is TRBJ2-5 and V is TRBV6-1, with 9 bases aligning to TRBD2. This CDR3 is 14 amino acids long. The junction had 4 bases not matched to a gene; V was cut back by 8 bases and J by 0 bases. The V gene's germline CDR1 is MNHNS and CDR2 SASEGT. This CDR3 reads CASSRTSDQETQYF. In DNA, the CDR3 is TGTGCCAGCTCCAGGACTAGCGACCAAGAGACCCAGTACTTC.

This clonotype was seen many times. The J gene is TRBJ2-1, the V gene TRBV6-5; D is possibly TRBD2 (5 bases). Germline V CDR1 and CDR2: MNHEY, SVGAGI. Deletions cut 0 bases from V and 9 bases from J, with 9 bases between. The CDR3 is made up of 13 amino acids. CDR3 loop: CASSYSEGSEQFF. The CDR3 bases are TGTGCCAGCAGTTACTCTGAGGGTTCTGAGCAGTTCTTC.

This clonotype was observed a few times. V usage is TRBV7-2 and J usage is TRBJ2-3; D unresolved. Deletions cut 4 bases from V and 2 bases from J, with 7 bases between. CDR1 and CDR2 (germline): SGHTA, FQGNSA. CDR3 length: 13 amino acids. The CDR3 loop reads CASSSLYTDTQYF. The CDR3 DNA sequence: TGTGCCAGCAGCTCCCTCTACACAGATACGCAGTATTTT.

This clonotype was found a few times. The chain combines TRBV4-1 with TRBJ1-4; D unresolved. Germline values: CDR1 MGHRA, CDR2 YSYEKL. Deletions cut 2 bases from V and 0 bases from J, with 10 bases between. The CDR3 is 16 amino acids. The CDR3, as DNA: TGCGCCAGCAGCCAAAGCGACGGTGCAACTAATGAAAAACTGTTTTTT. Translation gives CASSQSDGATNEKLFF.

The CDR3 sequence: CASSYEGLASSYEQYF. The CDR3 DNA follows: TGTGCCAGCAGTTACGAGGGACTAGCCAGCTCCTACGAGCAGTACTTC. The chain recombines TRBV6-2 or TRBV6-3 with TRBJ2-7, with TRBD2 matching 9 bases. V lost 2 bases, J lost 0 bases, and 5 bases stayed unmatched. CDR1 and CDR2 from the germline V gene are MNHEY and SVGEGT. The CDR3 sequence is 16 residues long.

This clonotype was counted between two and nine times. The chain uses TRBV12-3 or TRBV12-4 and TRBJ1-2, with D possibly matching TRBD1 (6 bases). This CDR3 comprises 14 residues. Trimming took off 3 bases at V and 3 bases at J, with 11 bases between the two ends. This chain's CDR3 is CASSFAGEDYGYTF. The CDR3 coding sequence is TGTGCCAGCAGTTTTGCAGGGGAGGACTATGGCTACACCTTC.

This clonotype was seen a handful of times. The conserved phenylalanine or tryptophan normally closing the CDR3 is absent here, so this likely arose from a read error. The V gene is TRBV27, the J gene TRBJ2-5; D is perhaps TRBD1 (5 bases). The assigned J gene may be wrong: the sequence end matches TRBJ2-1 better. In germline, CDR1 is MNHEY, CDR2 SMNVEV (reference sequence). This CDR3 spans 15 amino acids. The CDR3 DNA sequence: TGTGCCAGCAGTTTACAGGGTGGGGCTGGGAATGAGCAGTTCCTC. This codes for CASSLQGGAGNEQFL.

The chain links TRBV6-5 to TRBJ1-2; D perhaps matches TRBD1 (5 bases). Germline V CDR1 and CDR2: MNHEY, SVGAGI. The ends were cut back, 0 bases at V and 3 bases at J, with 11 bases in the middle. The CDR3 covers 15 residues. The CDR3 loop reads CASSYSLQGYYGYTF. The CDR3 DNA reads TGTGCCAGCAGTTACTCGCTCCAGGGCTACTATGGCTACACCTTC.

Written as DNA, the CDR3 is TGCAGTGCTAGAGATGGGACTAGCGGGGGAATCGTCGGAAACATTCAGTACTTC. Its protein product is CSARDGTSGGIVGNIQYF. This chain uses TRBV20-1 with TRBJ2-4, with 14 bases fitting TRBD2. The CDR3 is 18 amino acids. V trimming: 0 bases; J trimming: 6 bases; junction bases outside the gene matches: 10. Germline CDR1 and CDR2: DFQATT and SNEGSKA (reference sequence).

CDR3 amino acids: CASSLWGWPHEQYF. DNA of the CDR3: TGTGCCAGCAGTTTATGGGGGTGGCCCCACGAGCAGTACTTC. The chain combines TRBV12-3 or TRBV12-4 with TRBJ2-7; the D call may be TRBD1 or TRBD2 (5 bases each). The CDR3 is made up of 14 amino acids. V dropped 2 bases and J dropped 5 bases, with 13 bases sitting between them.

This clonotype was seen a single time. The J gene is TRBJ2-7, the V gene TRBV20-1, with 10 positions matching TRBD2. The CDR3 is made up of 14 amino acids. Germline V gene sequence: CDR1 DFQATT, CDR2 SNEGSKA (reference sequence). Unmatched junction bases numbered 5, after V lost 4 bases and J lost 2 bases. The CDR3 DNA reads as TGCAGTGCTACTAGCGGGGGTTTGGCCTACGAGCAGTACTTC. It codes for CSATSGGLAYEQYF.

This clonotype was picked up a small number of times. The chain has TRBV29-1 and TRBJ2-7; D possibly corresponds to TRBD1 (6 bases). The germline V gene has CDR1 SQVTM and CDR2 ANQGSEA. V was shortened by 6 bases and J by 1 base, with 28 bases between the two germline ends. The length of the CDR3 is 18 residues. DNA of the CDR3: TGCAGCGTAGGTCTTATGAGAATAACCGGGACAAGATCCTACGAGCAGTACTTC. It codes for CSVGLMRITGTRSYEQYF.

This chain connects TRBV7-6 to TRBJ1-6, with 7 bases lining up with TRBD1. Germline values: CDR1 SGHVS, CDR2 FNYEAQ. V dropped 5 bases and J dropped 9; count of bases not matched to a gene: 7. This CDR3 spans 14 amino acids. The CDR3, as DNA: TGTGCCAGCAGCCCCGTCAGGGGGGCTTCACCCCTCCACTTT. Translation: CASSPVRGASPLHF. Combining the CDR3 with reference TRBV7-6 and TRBJ1-6 gives the whole variable domain GAGVSQSPRYKVTKRGQDVALRCDPISGHVSLYWYRQALGQGPEFLTYFNYEAQQDKSGLPNDRFSAERPEGSISTLTIQRTEQRDSAMYRCASSPVRGASPLHFGNGTRLTVT.

The rearrangement uses TRBV7-9 and TRBJ2-5; D is tentatively TRBD1 or TRBD2 (5 bases each). CDR1 is SEHNR and CDR2 is FQNEAQ in the germline V gene (reference sequence). The CDR3 loop spans 15 amino acids. Trimming removed 4 bases at V and 1 base at J, with 13 bases between. CDR3: CASSSYRDPQETQYF. The CDR3 DNA is TGTGCCAGCAGCTCGTACCGGGACCCCCAAGAGACCCAGTACTTC.

The rearrangement uses TRBV12-3 or TRBV12-4 and TRBJ1-2; D remains ambiguous. V shed 6 bases and J shed 8 bases, with 13 bases lying between them. The CDR3 totals 12 residues. The CDR3, as DNA: TGTGCCAGCAGACAAGCCCAAGGGGGCTACACCTTC. The encoded protein is CASRQAQGGYTF.

This chain uses TRBV6-6 with TRBJ2-4; 11 bases align to TRBD2. Unmatched junction bases numbered 14, after V lost 5 bases and J lost 11 bases. This CDR3 is built from 16 residues. CDR1 is MNHNY and CDR2 is SVGAGI in the germline V gene (reference sequence). The CDR3 sequence is CASSPGTSGDKGVQYF. In nucleotides, the CDR3 is TGTGCCAGCAGTCCCGGGACTAGCGGTGACAAGGGGGTTCAGTACTTC.

V and J are TRBV29-1 and TRBJ2-1; 8 nucleotides match TRBD1. There are 13 residues in the CDR3. V shed 3 bases, J shed 9 bases, and the junction held 7 bases outside the gene matches. Germline assignment: CDR1 SQVTM and CDR2 ANQGSEA. CDR3 bases: TGCAGCGTTGACGGACAGGGACAAGGTGAGCAGTTCTTC. This translates into CSVDGQGQGEQFF.

This clonotype was found many times. CDR3 residues: CASSQVLNRAYEQYF. The CDR3 bases are TGCGCCAGCAGCCAAGTACTCAATCGGGCCTACGAGCAGTACTTC. V usage is TRBV4-1 and J usage is TRBJ2-7, with D unresolved. The germline CDR1 and CDR2 sequences are MGHRA and YSYEKL. The V end was cut by 1 base, the J end by 2 bases, with 12 bases between. The length of the CDR3 is 15 residues.

Comments on this clonotype: The junction and the germline gene differ at one end; a read error may be behind it. The chain has TRBV6-1 and TRBJ2-7; D is unresolved. The CDR3 loop spans 17 amino acids. Germline V gene lookup returns CDR1 MNHNS and CDR2 SASEGT. This chain's CDR3 is CASGHNLPGYVSYERYF. The CDR3, as DNA: TGTGCCAGCGGGCACAACCTTCCGGGTTACGTTTCCTACGAGCGGTACTTC.

The chain combines TRBV20-1 with TRBJ2-3; D ambiguous. The CDR3 loop spans 14 amino acids. Germline-derived CDR1 and CDR2 are DFQATT and SNEGSKA (reference sequence). Trimming cost V 3 bases and J 1 base, with 11 bases left between them. The CDR3 region has the DNA TGCAGTGCTAGCGGGCCAGTAGGCACAGATACGCAGTATTTT. Translation: CSASGPVGTDTQYF.

This clonotype turned up a few times. The CDR3 bases are TGTGCCAGCAGTTCTAGCGGGCGAAGGGCCGGGGAGCTGTTTTTT. As protein: CASSSSGRRAGELFF. The chain has TRBV7-3 and TRBJ2-2; 8 positions agree with TRBD2. V lost 6 bases and J lost 6; bases outside the gene matches: 9. The CDR3 is 15 residues long. Germline-derived CDR1 and CDR2 are SGHTA and FQGTGA.